The clone carrying this TCR beta chain was seen just once. The V and J ends lost 1 base and 1 base respectively, with 11 bases between them. This CDR3 contains 16 residues. Germline lookup yields CDR1 SNHLY and CDR2 FYNNEI. The data are from a study of shared clonotypes between healthy human individuals. Background on the study: For every donor, three CD4 naive, three CD4 memory, two CD8 naive and one CD8 memory plates were used.

The repertoire was sequenced with immunoSEQ multiplex PCR; TCRdb's copy has only in-frame clones and lacks some. In the table there are millions of clones, just under 95% of which are singletons. CD8 cells classed as naive were CD45RO-negative and positively selected for CCR7, excluding terminally differentiated effector memory CD45RA+ cells. The sequence came from a young man in good health. The chain links TRBV2 to TRBJ1-5; D not certain. The sequenced sample was naive CD8+ T cells sorted from blood. The CDR3 DNA sequence: TGTGCCAGCAGTGAAGTGCCCCAGGACAGCAATCAGCCCCAGCATTTT. Translating gives CASSEVPQDSNQPQHF. Looking up the rest from reference TRBV2 and TRBJ1-5 gives the full variable domain: EPEVTQTPSHQVTQMGQEVILRCVPISNHLYFYWYRQILGQKVEFLVSFYNNEISEKSEIFDDQFSVERPDGSNFTLKIRSTKLEDSAMYFCASSEVPQDSNQPQHFGDGTRLSIL.